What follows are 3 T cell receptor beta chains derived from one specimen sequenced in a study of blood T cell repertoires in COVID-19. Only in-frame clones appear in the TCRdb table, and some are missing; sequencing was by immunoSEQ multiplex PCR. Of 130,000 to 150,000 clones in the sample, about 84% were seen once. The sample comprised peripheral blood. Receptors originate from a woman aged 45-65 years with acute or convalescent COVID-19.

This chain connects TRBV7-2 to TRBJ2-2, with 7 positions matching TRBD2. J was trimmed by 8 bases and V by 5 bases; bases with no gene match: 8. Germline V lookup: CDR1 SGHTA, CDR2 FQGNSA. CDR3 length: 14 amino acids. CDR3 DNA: TGTGCCAGCAGCCCTATCAGGCGGGAGGGGGAGCTGTTTTTT. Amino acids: CASSPIRREGELFF.

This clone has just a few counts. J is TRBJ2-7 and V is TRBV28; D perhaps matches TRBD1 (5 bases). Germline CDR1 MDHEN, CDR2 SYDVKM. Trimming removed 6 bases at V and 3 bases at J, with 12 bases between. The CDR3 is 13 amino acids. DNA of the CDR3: TGTGCCAGCAGCCCTCTCGACAGCTACGAGCAGTACTTC. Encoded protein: CASSPLDSYEQYF.

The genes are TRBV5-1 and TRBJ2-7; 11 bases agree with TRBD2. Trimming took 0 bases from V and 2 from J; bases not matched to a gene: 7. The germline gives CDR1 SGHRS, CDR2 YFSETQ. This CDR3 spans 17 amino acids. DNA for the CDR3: TGCGCCAGCAGCTTGGTTAGCGGGGGGGCGATCACCTACGAGCAGTACTTC. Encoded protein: CASSLVSGGAITYEQYF.